This entry is about one TCR beta chain. Its antigen remains unknown. This record comes from a study of post-analysis software for immune sequencing data. Study results and limitations: Normalized Chao1 diversity in multiple sclerosis patients fell significantly below that of controls. Comparison of patients with controls showed about 5 TRBV segments more frequent in patients, TRBV5-6, TRBV5-1 and TRBV20-1 among them.

Included in the TCR beta cDNA libraries were unique molecular identifiers. When about 0.95 to 10 million T cells were used, they gave about 550,000 cDNA molecules. Each CDR3 protein gets one entry after TCRdb re-called the PCR reads with MiXCR. Altogether roughly 800,000 distinct CDR3 sequences are present, around 42% being singletons, with the ten largest covering approximately 5%. The CDR3 has 15 residues. Germline CDR1 SGHDN, CDR2 FVKESK. The germline V and J ends were trimmed by 0 bases and 5 bases, with 13 bases remaining between them. The origin of this receptor is a girl aged 10-17 years with multiple sclerosis. V is TRBV14 and J is TRBJ1-1; D ambiguous. Sequenced material: blood. In nucleotides, the CDR3 is TGTGCCAGCAGCCAAGATTCGAAAAGTTGGACTGAAGCTTTCTTT. This encodes CASSQDSKSWTEAFF.